Listed here are 17 T cell receptor beta chains from one sample, sequenced in a study of T cells in Graves' hyperthyroidism and ophthalmopathy. TCR beta CDR3 region amplification was performed from RNA transcripts. The study used the HTBI primer set for a first-round RT-PCR of the TCR CDR3. TCRdb reprocessed the multiplex PCR reads via MiXCR and lists one record per CDR3 protein. The repertoire holds 500,000 to 650,000 distinct CDR3 sequences, with 46% as singletons. The sample taken for sequencing was peripheral blood or thyroid tissue (not recorded which). The receptor set was obtained from an adult woman with Graves' disease, either hyperthyroidism or ophthalmopathy (not recorded which).

This clonotype has just one count. The rearrangement links TRBV7-8 to TRBJ1-1; D not certain. Per germline, CDR1 SGHVS and CDR2 FQNEAQ. The length of the CDR3 is 11 residues. The V end was cut by 3 bases, the J end by 6 bases, with 5 bases between. The chain's CDR3 is CASSFLAEAFF. In DNA form, the CDR3 reads TGTGCCAGCAGCTTTCTCGCTGAAGCTTTCTTT.

This sequence joins TRBV15 and TRBJ1-2; a weak D match, TRBD1 (6 bases). Germline V gene sequence: CDR1 LNHNV, CDR2 YYDKDF (reference sequence). The length of the CDR3 is 13 residues. Deletions cut 5 bases from V and 4 bases from J, with 11 bases between. CDR3: CATSEGVLYGYTF. The CDR3, as DNA: TGTGCCACCAGCGAGGGGGTCCTCTATGGCTACACCTTC.

V usage is TRBV7-2 and J usage is TRBJ1-2; D remains unclear. This CDR3 is 11 amino acids long. The germline V and J ends were trimmed by 6 bases and 12 bases, with 14 bases remaining between them. Looked up from germline, CDR1 is SGHTA and CDR2 is FQGNSA. CDR3 region: CASRTWGGNTF. CDR3 in DNA: TGTGCCAGCAGAACCTGGGGTGGGAACACCTTC.

This clonotype turned up a few times. This chain uses TRBV5-1 with TRBJ1-4; TRBD1 is a possible D gene (6 bases). V lost 1 base, J lost 7 bases, and 11 bases lay in between. Germline V gene data show CDR1 as SGHRS and CDR2 as YFSETQ. This CDR3 is 14 amino acids long. CDR3 coding DNA: TGCGCCAGCAGCTTGACAGGGAACACTGAAAAACTGTTTTTT. This encodes CASSLTGNTEKLFF.

The gene calls are TRBV20-1 and TRBJ2-7; D is undetermined. This CDR3 comprises 13 residues. Trimming stripped 6 bases from V and 7 bases from J, with 19 bases between. CDR1 is DFQATT and CDR2 is SNEGSKA in the germline V gene (reference sequence). The CDR3 nucleotides are TGCAGTGCCCCAATATATTCCGGCCCTGAGCAGTACTTC. It yields the protein CSAPIYSGPEQYF.

The V and J genes are TRBV9 and TRBJ2-7, with D tentatively TRBD1 or TRBD2 (6 bases each). V was clipped by 6 bases and J by 3 bases, with 13 bases between them. Per the germline V gene, CDR1 is SGDLS and CDR2 is YYNGEE. The CDR3 is 13 amino acids. Here the CDR3 DNA reads TGTGCCAGCAAGGGGGGTGGGGACTACGAGCAGTACTTC. Its protein is CASKGGGDYEQYF.

V usage is TRBV19 and J usage is TRBJ1-5; TRBD1 aligns across 10 bases. The CDR3 covers 18 residues. Germline V gene lookup returns CDR1 LNHDA and CDR2 SQIVND (reference sequence). Trimming cost V 10 bases and J 2 bases; bases outside gene matches: 17. The chain's CDR3 is CATARGVWDRGGNQPQHF. The CDR3 nucleotides read TGTGCCACCGCTAGAGGGGTGTGGGACAGGGGCGGCAATCAGCCCCAGCATTTT.

This clonotype has at least ten counts. The V call is TRBV2, the J call TRBJ1-2; D gene ambiguous. V lost 6 bases, J lost 4 bases, and 21 bases lay in between. CDR3 size: 16 residues. Germline V gene lookup returns CDR1 SNHLY and CDR2 FYNNEI. The CDR3 DNA reads TGTGCCAGCAGCTTATACCGGGAGACGACGAGCTATGGCTACACCTTC. Translating gives CASSLYRETTSYGYTF.

The CDR3 here is CASTIRQGDGGDQPQHF. In DNA, the CDR3 is TGTGCCAGCACCATAAGACAGGGGGACGGTGGTGATCAGCCCCAGCATTTT. The chain uses TRBV7-3 and TRBJ1-5, with 9 positions matching TRBD1. The length of the CDR3 is 17 residues. Looked up from germline, CDR1 is SGHTA and CDR2 is FQGTGA. Losses at the gene ends were 7 bases for V and 5 bases for J; bases not matched to a gene: 15.

V gene TRBV7-9 combines with J gene TRBJ1-5; D uncertain. CDR1 SEHNR and CDR2 FQNEAQ come from the germline V gene (reference sequence). CDR3 length: 13 residues. V shed 2 bases and J shed 11 bases, with 13 bases lying between them. DNA of the CDR3: TGTGCCAGCAGCTTATCCCGGGAATCGGCCCAGCATTTT. This encodes CASSLSRESAQHF.

Regarding this clonotype: The junction departs from the called germline gene at one end, perhaps through a read error. The rearrangement joins TRBV29-1 to TRBJ1-4; weak D call: TRBD1 (5 bases). This CDR3 is built from 13 residues. CDR1 is SQVTM, CDR2 ANQGSEA, per germline. The DNA for the CDR3 is TGCAGCGCCAGGGCCGCGGTTAACGAAAAACTGCTTTTT. Residues: CSARAAVNEKLLF.

The rearrangement links TRBV3-2 to TRBJ1-2. TRBV3-2 constitutes a pseudogene. The CDR3 covers 11 residues. The CDR3 sequence: CASGQLYGYTF. As DNA, the CDR3 is TGTGCCAGCGGCCAACTCTATGGTTACACCTTC.

The CDR3 region has the DNA TGTGCCAGCAGCCACCGGGACAGGGGGCCTTCACCCCTCCACTTT. It yields the protein CASSHRDRGPSPLHF. This chain links TRBV7-9 with TRBJ1-6, with 12 nucleotides matching TRBD1. From germline, CDR1 is SEHNR and CDR2 FQNEAQ (reference sequence). The ends lost 5 bases at V and 9 bases at J; junction bases unmatched: 5. The CDR3 totals 15 residues.

The genes are TRBV7-8 and TRBJ2-5; no clear D gene. The CDR3 length is 13 residues. Trimming cost V 5 bases and J 7 bases, with 14 bases left between them. Looked up from germline, CDR1 is SGHVS and CDR2 is FQNEAQ. This chain's CDR3 is CASSPHHLVTQYF. CDR3 nucleotide sequence: TGTGCCAGCAGCCCCCATCATTTGGTGACCCAGTACTTC.

This rearrangement joins TRBV5-1 to TRBJ1-2, with a possible D match to TRBD1 (5 bases). In germline, CDR1 is SGHRS, CDR2 YFSETQ. This CDR3 is built from 16 residues. V lost 4 bases and J lost 6, with 22 bases in between. The CDR3 reads CASSQDRAGRVDGYTF. CDR3 DNA: TGCGCCAGCAGCCAAGATAGGGCGGGCAGGGTGGATGGCTACACCTTC. Looking up the rest from reference TRBV5-1 and TRBJ1-2 gives the full variable domain: KAGVTQTPRYLIKTRGQQVTLSCSPISGHRSVSWYQQTPGQGLQFLFEYFSETQRNKGNFPGRFSGRQFSNSRSEMNVSTLELGDSALYLCASSQDRAGRVDGYTFGSGTRLTVV.

The genes are TRBV10-2 and TRBJ2-2; a possible D gene is TRBD2 (5 bases). Germline CDR1 WSHSY, CDR2 SAAADI. Trimming took 5 bases from V and 9 from J, leaving 22 bases between them. The CDR3 has 16 amino acids. Written as DNA, the CDR3 is TGCGCCAGCAGTAAATTGGGCCAGACTAAGGATCGGGAGCTGTTTTTT. This sequence encodes CASSKLGQTKDRELFF.

The genes are TRBV25-1 and TRBJ1-1, with D unresolved. Germline CDR1 and CDR2: MGHDK and SYGVNS. This CDR3 spans 13 amino acids. V was trimmed by 3 bases and J by 7 bases, leaving 12 bases between them. The CDR3 is CASSERNGGEAFF. For the CDR3, the DNA is TGTGCCAGCAGTGAGAGGAATGGTGGTGAAGCTTTCTTT.